The entry below describes one T cell receptor (beta chain). What it binds is unknown. The sample comes from a study of T cell responses to AZD1222 COVID-19 vaccine. General study findings and limits: CD4 TCRs linked to vaccination spanned spike, dominating at 160-218 and 743-854. Repertoire sampling occurred only after the peak T cell response. Possibly, clonal diversity was underestimated; donors were largely white British and included more females.

This CDR3 region has 16 residues. Germline CDR1 and CDR2: PRHDT and FYEKMQ (reference sequence). V lost 8 bases and J 1 base, leaving 17 bases between the germline ends. Profiling relied on immunoSEQ multiplex PCR, and the TCRdb table lists in-frame clones only, not all of them. Of some 160,000 clones detected, about 92% appear once; the ten largest clones hold 0.7% to 0.9%. This TCR was recovered from an adult in good health. The sample here was peripheral blood, taken on day 0 of AZD1222 vaccination. The V gene is TRBV13, the J gene TRBJ2-2; D is uncertain. CDR3 in DNA: TGTGCCAGCTTGATTAGATCGGCAGGGAACACCGGGGAGCTGTTTTTT. Translated: CASLIRSAGNTGELFF.